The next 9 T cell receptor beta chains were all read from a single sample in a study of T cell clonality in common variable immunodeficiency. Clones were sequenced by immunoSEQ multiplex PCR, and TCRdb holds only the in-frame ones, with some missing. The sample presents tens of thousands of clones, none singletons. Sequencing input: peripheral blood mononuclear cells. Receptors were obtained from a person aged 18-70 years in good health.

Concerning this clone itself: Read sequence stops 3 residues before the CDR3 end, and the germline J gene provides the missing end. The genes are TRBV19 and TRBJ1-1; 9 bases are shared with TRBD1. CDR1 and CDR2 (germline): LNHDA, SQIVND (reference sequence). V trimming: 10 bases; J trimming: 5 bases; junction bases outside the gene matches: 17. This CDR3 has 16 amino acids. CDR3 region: CATADRDRAFDTEAFF. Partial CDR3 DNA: TGTGCCACTGCCGACAGGGACAGGGCTTTTGATACTGAA.

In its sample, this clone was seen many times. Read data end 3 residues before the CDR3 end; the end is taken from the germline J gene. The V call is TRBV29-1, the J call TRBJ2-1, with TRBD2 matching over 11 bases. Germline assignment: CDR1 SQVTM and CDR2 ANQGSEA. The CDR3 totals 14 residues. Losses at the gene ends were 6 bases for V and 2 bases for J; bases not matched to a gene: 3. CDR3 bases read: TGCAGCGTCAGGACTAGCGGGCCCTACAATGAG. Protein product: CSVRTSGPYNE. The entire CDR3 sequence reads CSVRTSGPYNEQFF.

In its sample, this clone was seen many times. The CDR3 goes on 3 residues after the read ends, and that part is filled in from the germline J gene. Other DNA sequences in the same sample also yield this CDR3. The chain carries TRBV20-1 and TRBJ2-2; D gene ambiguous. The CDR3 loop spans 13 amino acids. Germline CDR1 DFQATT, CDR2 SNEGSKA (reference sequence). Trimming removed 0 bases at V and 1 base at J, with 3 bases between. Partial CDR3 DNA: TGCAGTGCTAGAGATCTGAACACCGGGGAG. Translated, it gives CSARDLNTGE. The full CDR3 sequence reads CSARDLNTGELFF.

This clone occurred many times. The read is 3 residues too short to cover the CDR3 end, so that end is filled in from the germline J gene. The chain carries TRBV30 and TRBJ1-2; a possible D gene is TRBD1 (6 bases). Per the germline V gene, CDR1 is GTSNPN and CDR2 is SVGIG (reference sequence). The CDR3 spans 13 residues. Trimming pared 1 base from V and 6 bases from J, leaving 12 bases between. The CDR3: CAWSGTAVHGYTF. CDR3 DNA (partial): TGTGCCTGGAGTGGGACAGCCGTGCATGGC.

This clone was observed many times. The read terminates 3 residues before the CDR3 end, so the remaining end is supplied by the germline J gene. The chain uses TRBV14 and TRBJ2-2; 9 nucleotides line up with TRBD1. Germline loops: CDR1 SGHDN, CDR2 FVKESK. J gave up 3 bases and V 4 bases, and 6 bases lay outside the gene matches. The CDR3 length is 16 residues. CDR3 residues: CASSRGTGWDTGELFF. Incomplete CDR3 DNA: TGTGCCAGCAGCCGAGGGACAGGGTGGGACACCGGGGAG.

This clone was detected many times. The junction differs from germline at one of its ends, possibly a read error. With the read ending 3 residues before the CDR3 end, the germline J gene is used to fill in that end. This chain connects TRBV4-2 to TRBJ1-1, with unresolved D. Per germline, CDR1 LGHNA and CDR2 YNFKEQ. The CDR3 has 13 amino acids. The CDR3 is CASSRGEDTEAFF. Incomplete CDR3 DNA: TGCGCCAGCAGTCGCGGCGAGGACACTGAA.

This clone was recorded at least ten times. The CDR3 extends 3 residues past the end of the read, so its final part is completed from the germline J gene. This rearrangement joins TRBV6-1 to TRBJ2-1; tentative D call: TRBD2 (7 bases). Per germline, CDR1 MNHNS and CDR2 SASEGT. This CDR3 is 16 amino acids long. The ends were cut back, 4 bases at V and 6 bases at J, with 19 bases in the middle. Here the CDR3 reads CASSALGGLGGNEQFF. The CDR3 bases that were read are TGTGCCAGCAGTGCTCTCGGCGGACTAGGGGGCAATGAG.

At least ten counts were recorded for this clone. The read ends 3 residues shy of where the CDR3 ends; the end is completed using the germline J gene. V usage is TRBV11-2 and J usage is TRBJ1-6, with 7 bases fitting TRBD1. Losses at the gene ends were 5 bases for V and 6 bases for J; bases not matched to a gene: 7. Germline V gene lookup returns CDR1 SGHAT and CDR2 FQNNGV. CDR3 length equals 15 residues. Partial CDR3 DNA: TGTGCCAGCAGCACGCCGGGACAGCCTAATTCACCC. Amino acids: CASSTPGQPNSP. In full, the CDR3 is CASSTPGQPNSPLHF. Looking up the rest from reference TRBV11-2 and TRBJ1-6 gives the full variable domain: EAGVAQSPRYKIIEKRQSVAFWCNPISGHATLYWYQQILGQGPKLLIQFQNNGVVDDSQLPKDRFSAERLKGVDSTLKIQPAKLEDSAVYLCASSTPGQPNSPLHFGNGTRLTVT.

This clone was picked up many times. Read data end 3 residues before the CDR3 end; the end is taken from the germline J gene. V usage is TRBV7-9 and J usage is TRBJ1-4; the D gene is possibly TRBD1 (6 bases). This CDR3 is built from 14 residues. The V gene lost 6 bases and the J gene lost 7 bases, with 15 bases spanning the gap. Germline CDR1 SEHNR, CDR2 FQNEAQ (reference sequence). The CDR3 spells CASSHGGWGEKLFF. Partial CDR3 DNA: TGTGCCAGCAGTCATGGGGGCTGGGGTGAAAAA.